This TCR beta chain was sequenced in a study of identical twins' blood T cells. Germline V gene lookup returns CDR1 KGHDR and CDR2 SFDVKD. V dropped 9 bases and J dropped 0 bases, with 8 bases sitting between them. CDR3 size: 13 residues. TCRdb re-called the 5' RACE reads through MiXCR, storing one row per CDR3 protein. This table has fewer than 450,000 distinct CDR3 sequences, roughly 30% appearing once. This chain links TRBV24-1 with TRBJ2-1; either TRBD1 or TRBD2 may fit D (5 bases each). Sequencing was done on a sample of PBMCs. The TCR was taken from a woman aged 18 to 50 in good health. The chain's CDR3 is CATGDPSYNEQFF. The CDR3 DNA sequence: TGTGCCACCGGGGACCCCTCCTACAATGAGCAGTTCTTC.